Listed below are T cell receptor beta chains from one sample, sequenced in a study of T cell repertoires in cytomegalovirus infection. From the reads, TCRdb called clonotypes with MiXCR, one entry per CDR3 protein. The table has 750,000 to 950,000 distinct CDR3 sequences, 25% to 30% seen once. These receptors lack a known antigen. The material sequenced was cultured CD8+ T cells from PBMCs, taken from culture after CMV antigen stimulation. The receptors were sampled from a human donor in good health (CMV status not recorded). Some clones in this sample may be carry-over from other donors' samples. Each CDR3 is given with its conserved first and last residue. A D gene is named only where the DNA matches it firmly. Part of the rows lack a size; the others show once, few, many or a class for expanded clones.

CASSFHGYLHEQYF | TGTGCCAGCAGCTTCCACGGGTACCTCCACGAGCAGTACTTC | TRBV7-8 | NA | many | TRBJ2-7
CASSQSGTGNEKLFF | TGTGCCAGCAGCCAGAGCGGGACAGGGAATGAAAAACTGTTTTTT | TRBV14 | TRBD1 | NA | TRBJ1-4
CSVEDRVGYEGYTF | TGCAGCGTTGAAGATCGAGTGGGATATGAGGGCTACACCTTC | TRBV29-1 | NA | NA | TRBJ1-2
CASKVGTGSYEQYF | TGTGCCAGCAAAGTAGGGACTGGATCCTACGAGCAGTACTTC | TRBV27 | NA | NA | TRBJ2-7
CASSLTESYGYTF | TGTGCCAGCAGCTTAACGGAAAGCTATGGCTACACCTTC | TRBV7-9 | NA | NA | TRBJ1-2
CATSDRRTGNTGELFF | TGTGCCACCAGTGATAGGCGGACAGGGAACACCGGGGAGCTGTTTTTT | TRBV24-1 | TRBD1 | few | TRBJ2-2
CASSTDRGPDTEAFF | TGTGCCAGCAGTACCGACAGGGGGCCAGACACTGAAGCTTTCTTT | TRBV6-6 | TRBD1 | few | TRBJ1-1
CSVVRVDTNTEAFF | TGCAGCGTTGTCCGGGTTGACACGAACACTGAAGCTTTCTTT | TRBV29-1 | NA | few | TRBJ1-1
CASSLSEGVGEQFF | TGTGCCAGCAGCTTATCTGAGGGGGTCGGTGAGCAGTTCTTC | TRBV5-5 | NA | few | TRBJ2-1
CASSFRDTPTNEYGYTF | TGCGCCAGCAGCTTCCGGGACACCCCTACGAACGAATATGGCTACACCTTC | TRBV5-1 | NA | few | TRBJ1-2
CASSPQTNGYTF | TGTGCCAGCAGCCCTCAAACCAATGGCTACACCTTC | TRBV5-6 | NA | NA | TRBJ1-2
CASSLGRDSSYNEQFF | TGTGCCAGCAGCTTAGGCCGGGACAGCTCCTACAATGAGCAGTTCTTC | TRBV11-2 | TRBD1 | NA | TRBJ2-1
CASSLQPTSEAFF | TGTGCCAGTAGTTTACAGCCGACGAGTGAAGCTTTCTTT | TRBV19 | NA | NA | TRBJ1-1
CASSLGVTSTDTQYF | TGTGCCAGCAGCTTAGGGGTGACTAGCACAGATACGCAGTATTTT | TRBV7-2 | NA | many | TRBJ2-3
CASSLDRDAGYTF | TGTGCCAGCAGTTTAGACAGGGATGCTGGCTACACCTTC | TRBV12-3/TRBV12-4 | NA | NA | TRBJ1-2
CASLSWAGGRDTQYF | TGTGCCAGCCTCTCATGGGCGGGGGGGCGAGATACGCAGTATTTT | TRBV6-5 | TRBD2 | few | TRBJ2-3
CASSQERALSYNEQFF | TGTGCCAGCAGCCAAGAAAGAGCGTTGTCCTACAATGAGCAGTTCTTC | TRBV3-1 | NA | NA | TRBJ2-1
CASSSPGSGKGDTQYF | TGTGCCAGCAGCTCCCCAGGTAGCGGTAAAGGGGATACGCAGTATTTT | TRBV7-2 | NA | many | TRBJ2-3
CSPSGGGDSYEQYF | TGCAGTCCCAGTGGGGGCGGGGACAGCTACGAGCAGTACTTC | TRBV20-1 | NA | NA | TRBJ2-7
CAIRSGLYQETQYF | TGTGCCATCAGGAGCGGGTTGTACCAAGAGACCCAGTACTTC | TRBV10-3 | NA | once | TRBJ2-5
CASSIKANYGYTF | TGTGCCAGTAGTATCAAGGCTAACTATGGCTACACCTTC | TRBV19 | NA | once | TRBJ1-2
CASRLDRYNEQFF | TGTGCCAGCAGGCTCGACAGATACAATGAGCAGTTCTTC | TRBV27 | NA | NA | TRBJ2-1
CASSQAPGLALDIQYF | TGCGCCAGCAGCCAAGCACCGGGACTAGCTTTAGACATTCAGTACTTC | TRBV4-1 | TRBD2 | few | TRBJ2-4
CASSLTTGSSYNEQFF | TGTGCCAGCAGCTTAACTACAGGGTCCTCCTACAATGAGCAGTTCTTC | TRBV7-2 | NA | NA | TRBJ2-1
CATSVGDNRELFF | TGTGCCACCAGTGTTGGGGACAACAGGGAGCTGTTTTTT | TRBV24-1 | NA | NA | TRBJ2-2
CASSQIVQGRFEQYF | TGTGCCAGCAGCCAAATTGTCCAGGGGCGGTTCGAGCAGTACTTC | TRBV14 | NA | NA | TRBJ2-7
CASSDWTGDTGELFF | TGTGCCAGCAGTGACTGGACAGGAGACACCGGGGAGCTGTTTTTT | TRBV2 | TRBD1 | NA | TRBJ2-2
CASSQARLTEAFF | TGTGCCAGCAGCCAGGCCCGACTCACTGAAGCTTTCTTT | TRBV14 | NA | NA | TRBJ1-1
CASSFVRAEAFF | TGTGCCAGCAGCTTTGTAAGGGCTGAAGCTTTCTTT | TRBV5-6 | NA | few | TRBJ1-1
CASSIKQGGSSEQFF | TGTGCCAGCAGCATCAAACAGGGGGGTAGCAGTGAGCAGTTCTTC | TRBV7-4 | TRBD1 | NA | TRBJ2-1
CASRFGGTTYGYTF | TGTGCCAGCCGTTTCGGAGGAACGACTTATGGCTACACCTTC | TRBV27 | NA | NA | TRBJ1-2
CASSLVGEYNEQFF | TGTGCCAGCAGCTTAGTGGGAGAGTACAATGAGCAGTTCTTC | TRBV7-6 | NA | many | TRBJ2-1
CASSYSGLARSTDTQYF | TGTGCCAGCAGTTACTCGGGACTAGCTCGGAGCACAGATACGCAGTATTTT | TRBV6-5 | TRBD2 | NA | TRBJ2-3
CSVMIRNEQFF | TGCAGCGTGATGATCCGAAATGAGCAGTTCTTC | TRBV29-1 | NA | NA | TRBJ2-1
CAISEGQGLAKNIQYF | TGTGCCATCAGTGAGGGGCAGGGATTAGCCAAAAACATTCAGTACTTC | TRBV10-3 | NA | many | TRBJ2-4
CASSLGGPF | TGTGCCAGCAGCCTCGGCGGCCCATTC | TRBV7-9 | NA | NA | TRBJ1-2
CASSDKTARGDTQYF | TGTGCCAGCAGTGATAAGACGGCTCGAGGAGATACGCAGTATTTT | TRBV6-1 | NA | few | TRBJ2-3
CASSLERGIPYEQYF | TGTGCCAGCAGCTTAGAGAGGGGGATTCCCTACGAGCAGTACTTC | TRBV7-6 | NA | NA | TRBJ2-7
CATKMAGLNNSPLHF | TGTGCCACCAAAATGGCCGGCCTCAATAATTCACCCCTCCACTTT | TRBV15 | NA | NA | TRBJ1-6
CASSPQGFFNYGYTF | TGTGCCAGCAGTCCTCAGGGATTTTTTAACTATGGCTACACCTTC | TRBV27 | NA | NA | TRBJ1-2
CASSYGLAGETDTQYF | TGTGCCAGCAGTTACGGATTAGCGGGGGAAACAGATACGCAGTATTTT | TRBV6-6 | TRBD2 | NA | TRBJ2-3
CASSGRGTNQPQHF | TGTGCCAGCAGTGGAAGGGGGACCAATCAGCCCCAGCATTTT | TRBV7-9 | NA | few | TRBJ1-5
CASSLDGAQYNSPLHF | TGTGCCAGCAGCTTAGATGGGGCGCAGTATAATTCACCCCTCCACTTT | TRBV7-6 | NA | many | TRBJ1-6
CASSFGTGQTEAFF | TGTGCCAGCAGTTTCGGGACAGGGCAGACTGAAGCTTTCTTT | TRBV27 | TRBD1 | NA | TRBJ1-1
CASRIGTGEPQHF | TGTGCCAGTAGGATTGGTACCGGGGAGCCCCAGCATTTT | TRBV19 | NA | NA | TRBJ1-5
CASSQDPGGGSEQFF | TGTGCCAGCAGCCAAGATCCAGGGGGAGGGAGTGAGCAGTTCTTC | TRBV3-1 | NA | NA | TRBJ2-1
CASSLVQGSGTEAFF | TGTGCCAGCAGCTTAGTACAGGGCTCGGGCACTGAAGCTTTCTTT | TRBV7-6 | NA | many | TRBJ1-1
CSVEDMNEQYF | TGCAGCGTTGAAGATATGAACGAGCAGTACTTC | TRBV29-1 | NA | few | TRBJ2-7
CASSSPEEGESRGYTF | TGTGCCAGCAGCTCACCTGAAGAGGGAGAATCGAGGGGCTACACCTTC | TRBV7-8 | NA | many | TRBJ1-2
CATSRDRRGRDTGELFF | TGTGCCACCAGCAGAGATCGGCGGGGGAGGGACACCGGGGAGCTGTTTTTT | TRBV15 | TRBD2 | NA | TRBJ2-2
CALLGQGSRGANVLTF | TGTGCCCTCTTGGGACAGGGGTCCCGTGGGGCCAACGTCCTGACTTTC | TRBV2 | TRBD1 | few | TRBJ2-6
CASSFVRVQIEQETQYF | TGTGCCAGCAGTTTCGTCCGGGTACAGATCGAGCAGGAGACCCAGTACTTC | TRBV12-3/TRBV12-4 | NA | few | TRBJ2-5
CASSLERAGGPEQFF | TGTGCCAGCAGCTTAGAGCGGGCGGGGGGTCCGGAGCAGTTCTTC | TRBV7-8 | TRBD2 | NA | TRBJ2-1
CASSSGLAGHNEQFF | TGTGCCAGCAGCTCCGGACTAGCGGGGCACAATGAGCAGTTCTTC | TRBV7-6 | TRBD2 | many | TRBJ2-1
CSARVGRDRVYNEQFF | TGCAGTGCTAGAGTTGGCCGGGACAGGGTTTACAATGAGCAGTTCTTC | TRBV20-1 | TRBD1 | NA | TRBJ2-1
CASRPLGNTGELFF | TGTGCCAGCAGGCCCCTAGGGAACACCGGGGAGCTGTTTTTT | TRBV27 | NA | NA | TRBJ2-2
CASSLPGTGSYNEQFF | TGTGCCAGCAGCTTACCCGGGACAGGGTCCTACAATGAGCAGTTCTTC | TRBV11-2 | TRBD1 | few | TRBJ2-1
CASRGYYNEQFF | TGCGCCAGCAGGGGGTATTACAATGAGCAGTTCTTC | TRBV10-2 | NA | many | TRBJ2-1
CASRRGANTEAFF | TGCGCCAGCAGAAGAGGGGCGAACACTGAAGCTTTCTTT | TRBV4-3 | NA | many | TRBJ1-1